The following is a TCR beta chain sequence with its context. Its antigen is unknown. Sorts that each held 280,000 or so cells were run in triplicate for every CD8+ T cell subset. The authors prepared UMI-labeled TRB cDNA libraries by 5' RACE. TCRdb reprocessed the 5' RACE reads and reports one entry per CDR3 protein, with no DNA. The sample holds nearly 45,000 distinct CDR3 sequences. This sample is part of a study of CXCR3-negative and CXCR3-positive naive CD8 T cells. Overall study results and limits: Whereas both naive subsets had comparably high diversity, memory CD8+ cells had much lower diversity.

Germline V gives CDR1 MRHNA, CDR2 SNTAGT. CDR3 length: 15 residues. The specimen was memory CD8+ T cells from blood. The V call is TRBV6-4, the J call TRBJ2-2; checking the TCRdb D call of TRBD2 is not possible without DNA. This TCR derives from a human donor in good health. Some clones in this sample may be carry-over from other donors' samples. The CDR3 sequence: CASSELAGSTGELFF.